The source of this TCR beta chain is a study of CD8 T cells in Susac syndrome. The authors reverse transcribed 0.5 to 1 ug RNA with random hexamers. The method of amplification for TCR beta CDR3 was immunoSEQ multiplex PCR, covering 54 Vbeta and 13 Jbeta. TCRdb processed the immunoSEQ multiplex PCR reads anew with MiXCR; each CDR3 protein has one entry. Here the sample spans around 300,000 distinct CDR3 sequences, 92% being singletons. CD8+ and CD4+ T cells taken from blood had their TCR beta sequenced. The multiple sclerosis controls were treatment-naive patients affected by stable or active relapsing-remitting disease. Study-level points and caveats: It was acknowledged by the study that relatively few individuals were included in its TCR sequencing and HLA analysis.

Comments on this clonotype: Its target is unknown.

The CDR3 runs 18 residues. Per germline, CDR1 SGHAT and CDR2 FQNNGV. V lost 0 bases and J lost 4; bases outside the gene matches: 11. This clonotype was sampled from a human donor with multiple sclerosis. The J gene is TRBJ2-3, the V gene TRBV11-2, with 9 bases matching TRBD2. The sequencing sample was made of CD4+ T cells from PBMCs. This chain's CDR3 is CASSLDRGSGGVADTQYF. CDR3 in DNA: TGTGCCAGCAGCTTAGATCGAGGTAGCGGGGGAGTAGCAGATACGCAGTATTTT.